This TCR beta chain was obtained from a study of blood T cell repertoires in COVID-19. Study in general: T cells, B-cell-depleted T cells, or PBMCs provided the cDNA or gDNA that served as material.

The CDR3 sequence is 15 residues long. Germline CDR1 reads SGHTA; CDR2 reads FQGNSA. V lost 3 bases and J lost 3; bases outside the gene matches: 4. Per the original methods: Amplifying reference gene primers gave estimates of nucleated cell counts. Profiled with immunoSEQ multiplex PCR; TCRdb holds only in-frame clones, not every one. Clonal size and the V and J genes are those of that table, whereas D and trimming came from the DNA. The table shows more than 95,000 clones, with around 83% occurring only once. The sequence was obtained from an elderly woman with acute or convalescent COVID-19. The chain couples TRBV7-2 to TRBJ2-5; 10 nucleotides align to TRBD2. Sequenced input: peripheral blood. DNA for the CDR3: TGTGCCAGCAGCTTTTACCTAGCGGGAGAAGAGACCCAGTACTTC. It is translated as CASSFYLAGEETQYF.